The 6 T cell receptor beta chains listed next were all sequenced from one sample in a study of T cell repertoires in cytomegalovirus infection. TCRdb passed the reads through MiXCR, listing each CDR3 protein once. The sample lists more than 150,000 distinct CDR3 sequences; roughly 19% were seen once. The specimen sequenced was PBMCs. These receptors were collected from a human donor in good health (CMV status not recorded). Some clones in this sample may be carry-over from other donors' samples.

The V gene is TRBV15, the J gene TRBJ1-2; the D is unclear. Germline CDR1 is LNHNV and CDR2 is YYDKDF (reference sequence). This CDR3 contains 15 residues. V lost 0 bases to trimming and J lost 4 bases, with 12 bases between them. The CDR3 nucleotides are TGTGCCACCAGCAGAGATGGGCCGCCCGCCTATGGCTACACCTTC. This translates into CATSRDGPPAYGYTF. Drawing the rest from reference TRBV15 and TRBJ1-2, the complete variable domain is DAMVIQNPRYQVTQFGKPVTLSCSQTLNHNVMYWYQQKSSQAPKLLFHYYDKDFNNEADTPDNFQSRRPNTSFCFLDIRSPGLGDTAMYLCATSRDGPPAYGYTFGSGTRLTVV.

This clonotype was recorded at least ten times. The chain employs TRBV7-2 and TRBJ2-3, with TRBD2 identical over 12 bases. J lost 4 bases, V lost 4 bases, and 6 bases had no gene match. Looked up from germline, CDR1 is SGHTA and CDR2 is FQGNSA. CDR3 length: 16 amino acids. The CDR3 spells CASSSGLAGGADTQYF. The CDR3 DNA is TGTGCCAGCAGCTCGGGACTAGCGGGTGGGGCAGATACGCAGTATTTT.

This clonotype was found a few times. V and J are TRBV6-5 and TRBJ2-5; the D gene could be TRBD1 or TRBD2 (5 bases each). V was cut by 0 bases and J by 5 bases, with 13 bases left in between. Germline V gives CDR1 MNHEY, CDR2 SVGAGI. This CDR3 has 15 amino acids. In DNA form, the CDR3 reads TGTGCCAGCAGTTACTCGGGGACCCTGGGGGAGACCCAGTACTTC. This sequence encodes CASSYSGTLGETQYF.

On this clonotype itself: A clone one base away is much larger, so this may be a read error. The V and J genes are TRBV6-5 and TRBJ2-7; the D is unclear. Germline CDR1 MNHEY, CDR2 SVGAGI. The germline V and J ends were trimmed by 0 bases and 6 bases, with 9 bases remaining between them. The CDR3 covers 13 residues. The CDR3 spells CASSYSTGCEQYF. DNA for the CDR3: TGTGCCAGCAGTTACTCGACCGGATGCGAGCAGTACTTC.

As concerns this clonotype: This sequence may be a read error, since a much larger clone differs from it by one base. Here the CDR3 reads CASSLDSRRAGDEQFF. CDR3 nucleotide sequence: TGTGCCAGCAGCTTAGATAGCAGGAGGGCCGGGGATGAGCAGTTCTTC. J is TRBJ2-1 and V is TRBV7-2, with D perhaps TRBD2 (6 bases). The germline V gene has CDR1 SGHTA and CDR2 FQGNSA. This CDR3 comprises 16 residues. With 1 base removed from V and 8 bases from J, the gap between germline ends came to 18 bases. The full variable domain, completed using reference TRBV7-2 and TRBJ2-1, is GAGVSQSPSNKVTEKGKDVELRCDPISGHTALYWYRQSLGQGLEFLIYFQGNSAPDKSGLPSDRFSAERTGGSVSTLTIQRTQQEDSAVYLCASSLDSRRAGDEQFFGPGTRLTVL.

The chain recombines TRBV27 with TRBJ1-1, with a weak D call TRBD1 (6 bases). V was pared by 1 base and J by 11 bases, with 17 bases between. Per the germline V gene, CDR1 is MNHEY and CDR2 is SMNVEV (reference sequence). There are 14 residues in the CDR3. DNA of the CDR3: TGTGCCAGCAGTTTATGGGGGACATCATCTAGGGCTTTCTTT. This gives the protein CASSLWGTSSRAFF.